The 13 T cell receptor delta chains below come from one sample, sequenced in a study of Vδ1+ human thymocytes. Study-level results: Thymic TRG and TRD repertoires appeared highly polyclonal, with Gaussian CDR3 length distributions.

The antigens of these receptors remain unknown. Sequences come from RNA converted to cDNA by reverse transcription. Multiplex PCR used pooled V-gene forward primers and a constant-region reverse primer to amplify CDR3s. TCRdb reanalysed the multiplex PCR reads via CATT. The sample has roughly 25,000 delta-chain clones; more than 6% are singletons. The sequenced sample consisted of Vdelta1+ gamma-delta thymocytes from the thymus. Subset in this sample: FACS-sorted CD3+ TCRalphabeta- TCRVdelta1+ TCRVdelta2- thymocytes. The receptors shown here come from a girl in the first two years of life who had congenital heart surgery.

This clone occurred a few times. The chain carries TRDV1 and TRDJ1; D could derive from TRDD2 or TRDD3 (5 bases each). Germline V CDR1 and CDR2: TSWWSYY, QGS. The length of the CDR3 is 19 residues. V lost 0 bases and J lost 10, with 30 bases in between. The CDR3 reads CALGELILALHGAQGGLIF. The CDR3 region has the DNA TGTGCTCTTGGGGAACTAATCCTAGCGCTGCATGGGGCTCAGGGAGGACTCATCTTT.

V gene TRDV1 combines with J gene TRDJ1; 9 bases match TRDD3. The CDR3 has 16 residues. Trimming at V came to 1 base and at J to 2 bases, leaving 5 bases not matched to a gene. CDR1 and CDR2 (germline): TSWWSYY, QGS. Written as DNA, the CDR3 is TGTGCTCTTGGGGAACCGGGCCTGGGGGATACCGATAAACTCATCTTT. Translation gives CALGEPGLGDTDKLIF.

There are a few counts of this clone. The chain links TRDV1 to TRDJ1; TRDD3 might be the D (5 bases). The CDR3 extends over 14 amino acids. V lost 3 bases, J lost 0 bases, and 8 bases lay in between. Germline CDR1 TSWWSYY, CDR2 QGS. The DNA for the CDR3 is TGTGCTCTTGGGGAGGGGGTTTACACCGATAAACTCATCTTT. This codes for CALGEGVYTDKLIF.

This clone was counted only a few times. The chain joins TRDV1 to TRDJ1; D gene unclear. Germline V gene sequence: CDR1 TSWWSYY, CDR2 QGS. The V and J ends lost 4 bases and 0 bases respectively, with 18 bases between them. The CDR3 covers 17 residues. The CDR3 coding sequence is TGTGCTCTTGGGGGGGTCCCCACAAGCTTGTACACCGATAAACTCATCTTT. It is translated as CALGGVPTSLYTDKLIF.

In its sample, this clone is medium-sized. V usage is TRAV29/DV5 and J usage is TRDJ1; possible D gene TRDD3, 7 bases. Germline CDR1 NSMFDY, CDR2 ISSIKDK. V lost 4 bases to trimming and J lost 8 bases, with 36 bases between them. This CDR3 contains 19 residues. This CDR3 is CAAELRPSPTHTGDLKLIF. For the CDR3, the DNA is TGTGCAGCAGAGTTAAGGCCTTCCCCTACCCATACTGGGGATTTGAAACTCATCTTT. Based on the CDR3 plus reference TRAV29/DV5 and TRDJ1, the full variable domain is DQQVKQNSPSLSVQEGRISILNCDYTNSMFDYFLWYKKYPAEGPTFLISISSIKDKNEDGRFTVFLNKSAKHLSLHIVPSQPGDSAVYFCAAELRPSPTHTGDLKLIFGKGTRVTVEP.

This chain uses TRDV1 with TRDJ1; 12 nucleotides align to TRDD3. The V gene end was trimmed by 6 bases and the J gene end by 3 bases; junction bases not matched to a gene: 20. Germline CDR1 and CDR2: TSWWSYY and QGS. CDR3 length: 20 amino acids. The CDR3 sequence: CALGVNGGLYWGILPDKLIF. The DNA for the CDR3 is TGTGCTCTTGGAGTGAACGGGGGCCTCTACTGGGGGATACTACCCGATAAACTCATCTTT.

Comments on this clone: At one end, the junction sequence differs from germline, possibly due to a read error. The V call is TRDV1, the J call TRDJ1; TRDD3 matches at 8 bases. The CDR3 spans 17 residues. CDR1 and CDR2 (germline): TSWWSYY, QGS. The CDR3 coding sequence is TGTGCCCTTGGGGAACTGGGGGGAGAGGACCATACCGATAAACTCATCTTT. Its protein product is CALGELGGEDHTDKLIF.

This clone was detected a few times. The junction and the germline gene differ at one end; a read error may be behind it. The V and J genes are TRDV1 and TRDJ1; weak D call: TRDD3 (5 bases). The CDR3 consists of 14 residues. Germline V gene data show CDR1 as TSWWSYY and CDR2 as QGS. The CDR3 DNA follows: TGTGCTCTGGGGGTCCCCTTGAACACCGATAAACTCATCTTT. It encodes CALGVPLNTDKLIF.

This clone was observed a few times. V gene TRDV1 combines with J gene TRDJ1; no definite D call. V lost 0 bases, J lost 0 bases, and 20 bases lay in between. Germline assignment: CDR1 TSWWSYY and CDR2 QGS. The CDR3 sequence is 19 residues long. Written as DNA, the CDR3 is TGTGCTCTTGGGGAACTTTTGGTTCCCAGTTCGTTGTACACCGATAAACTCATCTTT. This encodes CALGELLVPSSLYTDKLIF.

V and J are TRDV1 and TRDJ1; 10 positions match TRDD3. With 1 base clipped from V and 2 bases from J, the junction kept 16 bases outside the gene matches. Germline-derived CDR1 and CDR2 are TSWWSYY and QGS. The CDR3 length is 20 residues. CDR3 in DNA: TGTGCTCTTGGGGAACGATCTATGAAGGGTCCGGGGGATACGACCGATAAACTCATCTTT. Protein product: CALGERSMKGPGDTTDKLIF.

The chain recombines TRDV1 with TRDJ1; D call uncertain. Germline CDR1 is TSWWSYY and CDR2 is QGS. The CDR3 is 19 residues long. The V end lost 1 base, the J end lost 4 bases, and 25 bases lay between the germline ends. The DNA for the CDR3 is TGTGCTCTTGGGGAACAAGTGGGCCTCCCTGGAGTCCTTGGCGATAAACTCATCTTT. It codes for CALGEQVGLPGVLGDKLIF.

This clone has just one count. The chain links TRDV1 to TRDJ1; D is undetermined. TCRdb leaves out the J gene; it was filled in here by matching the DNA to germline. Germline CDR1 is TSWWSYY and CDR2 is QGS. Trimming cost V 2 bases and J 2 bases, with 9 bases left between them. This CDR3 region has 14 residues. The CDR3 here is CALGETCPTDKLIF. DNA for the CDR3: TGTGCTCTTGGGGAAACCTGCCCGACCGATAAACTCATCTTT.

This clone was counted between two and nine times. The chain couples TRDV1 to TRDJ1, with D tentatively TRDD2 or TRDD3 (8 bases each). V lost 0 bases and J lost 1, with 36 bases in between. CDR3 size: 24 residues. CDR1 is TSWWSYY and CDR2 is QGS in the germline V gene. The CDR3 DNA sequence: TGTGCTCTTGGGGAACTCGCGCCGTCGGCTTCCTACTGGGGGGGACCCTTAAGCACCGATAAACTCATCTTT. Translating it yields CALGELAPSASYWGGPLSTDKLIF.